This TCR beta chain derives from a study of T cell repertoires in cytomegalovirus infection. Overall study context: Public TCR beta signatures indicated both CMV infection and matching HLA type.

Study-wide results and caveats: The ex vivo response was dominated by HLA-C-restricted CMV-specific TCR beta clonotypes.

Trimming left V 1 base short and J 2 bases short, with 10 bases between. CDR1 is SGHVS and CDR2 is FNYEAQ in the germline V gene. The CDR3 loop spans 15 amino acids. TCRdb fed the reads into MiXCR, producing one record per CDR3 protein. The table lists hundreds of thousands of distinct CDR3 sequences, 11% of them singletons, with 9.5% to 13% in the top ten. This clonotype was detected many times. Its matching antigen is unknown. This chain connects TRBV7-6 to TRBJ2-3; no clear D. The sequencing input was PBMCs. The sequence came from a human donor in good health (CMV status not recorded). Some clones in this sample may be carry-over from other donors' samples. In DNA, the CDR3 is TGTGCCAGCAGCTTAGAAGAGATTTACACAGATACGCAGTATTTT. Encoded protein: CASSLEEIYTDTQYF. Using reference TRBV7-6 and TRBJ2-3 for the parts outside the CDR3, the full variable domain is GAGVSQSPRYKVTKRGQDVALRCDPISGHVSLYWYRQALGQGPEFLTYFNYEAQQDKSGLPNDRFSAERPEGSISTLTIQRTEQRDSAMYRCASSLEEIYTDTQYFGPGTRLTVL.